The subject of this entry is one TCR beta chain. The source of the sample is a study of shared clonotypes between healthy human individuals. V lost 7 bases to trimming and J lost 5 bases; unmatched junction nucleotides: 10. In germline, CDR1 is SQVTM, CDR2 ANQGSEA. This CDR3 spans 15 amino acids. Here immunoSEQ multiplex PCR was the method, and the copy in TCRdb shows in-frame clones only, minus some. The profile shows about 2.2 million clones, 90% to 95% of them singletons. Naive CD8 cells lacked CD45RO, underwent positive selection for CCR7 and left out terminally differentiated effector memory CD45RA+ cells.

This receptor was obtained from a man aged 18-30 years in good health. Some clones in this sample may be carry-over from other donors' samples. Sequenced input: naive CD8+ T cells from PBMCs. V and J are TRBV29-1 and TRBJ2-2; 10 bases match TRBD2. CDR3 sequence reads: CSADSIAGGTGELFF. CDR3 DNA: TGCAGCGCCGATTCAATAGCGGGAGGTACCGGGGAGCTGTTTTTT.